These 9 T cell receptor beta chains share one sample of origin, sequenced in a study of cytomegalovirus exposure and HLA in healthy donors. 60 Vbeta and 13 Jbeta primers were used in PCR. Using immunoSEQ multiplex PCR, the repertoire was profiled, and TCRdb retains in-frame clones only, with some absent. The data hold around 100,000 clones, with around 85% observed a single time. Sequenced sample: PBMCs. Receptors originate from a man in his thirties or forties in good health and CMV-seronegative.

This chain links TRBV28 with TRBJ1-5, with D perhaps matching TRBD1 (5 bases). The germline gives CDR1 MDHEN, CDR2 SYDVKM. V lost 4 bases and J 2 bases, leaving 9 bases between the germline ends. The CDR3 has 14 amino acids. The chain's CDR3 is CASSWEGGNQPQHF. DNA of the CDR3: TGTGCCAGCAGTTGGGAAGGGGGCAATCAGCCCCAGCATTTT.

The rearrangement joins TRBV2 to TRBJ1-2; D gene ambiguous. Germline V gene sequence: CDR1 SNHLY, CDR2 FYNNEI. This CDR3 has 16 amino acids. Trimming removed 7 bases at V and 6 bases at J, with 24 bases between. Here the CDR3 DNA reads TGTGCCAGCATCTTCGATCTTTTAGTGAGGGTGGATGGCTACACCTTC. Its protein is CASIFDLLVRVDGYTF.

In nucleotides, the CDR3 is TGTGCCAGCAGCGTAGAGGCTAGCGGCTACAATGAGCAGTTCTTC. It yields the protein CASSVEASGYNEQFF. The chain carries TRBV9 and TRBJ2-1, with TRBD2 matching 7 bases. Germline values: CDR1 SGDLS, CDR2 YYNGEE. V shed 0 bases and J 3 bases; nucleotides not matched to a gene: 3. There are 15 residues in the CDR3.

The chain couples TRBV4-1 to TRBJ2-1; 8 nucleotides align to TRBD2. Germline CDR1 and CDR2: MGHRA and YSYEKL. The junction had 4 bases not matched to a gene; V was cut back by 6 bases and J by 3 bases. This CDR3 contains 14 residues. The chain's CDR3 is CASSRLASYNEQFF. In DNA form, the CDR3 reads TGCGCCAGCAGTCGACTAGCGAGCTACAATGAGCAGTTCTTC.

On this clone: The junction and the germline gene differ at one end; a read error may be behind it. V is TRBV28 and J is TRBJ2-7; tentatively, D is TRBD1 (6 bases). CDR1 and CDR2 from the germline V gene are MDHEN and SYDVKM. The CDR3 sequence is 11 residues long. The CDR3, as DNA: TGCGGCGTCGGACAGACCTACGAGCAGTACTTC. Amino acid sequence: CGVGQTYEQYF.

J is TRBJ1-4 and V is TRBV27; a possible D gene is TRBD1 (6 bases). V lost 0 bases and J lost 4, with 18 bases in between. Germline CDR1 MNHEY, CDR2 SMNVEV (reference sequence). This CDR3 comprises 18 residues. This chain's CDR3 is CASSLSPDSFGSNEKLFF. As DNA, the CDR3 is TGTGCCAGCAGTTTATCGCCGGACAGCTTTGGGAGTAATGAAAAACTGTTTTTT.

Turning to this clone: Other nucleotide sequences from this sample produce the same CDR3. The chain combines TRBV5-1 with TRBJ2-1; 7 bases align to TRBD1. V lost 0 bases, J lost 6 bases, and 3 bases stayed unmatched. Germline V gives CDR1 SGHRS, CDR2 YFSETQ. The CDR3 has 14 amino acids. Written as DNA, the CDR3 is TGCGCCAGCAGCTTGGGACAGGGAGCCAATGAGCAGTTCTTC. It specifies CASSLGQGANEQFF.

V usage is TRBV28 and J usage is TRBJ1-5; 9 bases align to TRBD1. The CDR3 runs to 15 residues. Germline CDR1 is MDHEN and CDR2 is SYDVKM. V was pared by 2 bases and J by 6 bases, with 5 bases of the junction left unmatched. CDR3: CASSLTGGSSQPQHF. CDR3 nucleotide sequence: TGTGCCAGCAGTTTAACAGGGGGCTCGAGTCAGCCCCAGCATTTT.

This chain connects TRBV7-2 to TRBJ2-7, with D tentatively TRBD2 (6 bases). The CDR3 loop spans 14 amino acids. Looked up from germline, CDR1 is SGHTA and CDR2 is FQGNSA. V was shortened by 2 bases and J by 4 bases, with 12 bases between the two germline ends. CDR3 bases: TGTGCCAGCAGCTTATTGCGGGATACATACGAGCAGTACTTC. This codes for CASSLLRDTYEQYF.